This TCR beta chain is drawn from a study of CD8 T cells in ankylosing spondylitis. Germline V lookup: CDR1 SGHTA, CDR2 FQGNSA. There are 15 residues in the CDR3. The V gene lost 3 bases and the J gene lost 0 bases, with 10 bases spanning the gap. Molecular-barcoded quantitative 5'-RACE produced these TCR beta libraries. TCRdb re-analysed the 5' RACE reads in MiXCR, keeping a single row per CDR3 protein. The sample consists of around 280,000 distinct CDR3 sequences, over 15% of them appearing once. Whole-study findings and limits: CD8+ cells made up the disease-linked clones, which were relatively rare in peripheral blood. The authors reported significant enrichment of disease-linked clones in matched ankylosing spondylitis synovial fluid.

This clonotype was counted a few times. What it binds is not known. The sample comprised blood, either unsorted or a sorted T cell fraction (not recorded which). This receptor was taken from a male donor with ankylosing spondylitis or in good health (not recorded which). The rearrangement uses TRBV7-2 and TRBJ2-3, with D possibly called TRBD1 or TRBD2 (6 bases each). CDR3 protein: CASSLGGHSTDTQYF. CDR3 nucleotide sequence: TGTGCCAGCAGCTTGGGGGGACACAGCACAGATACGCAGTATTTT.